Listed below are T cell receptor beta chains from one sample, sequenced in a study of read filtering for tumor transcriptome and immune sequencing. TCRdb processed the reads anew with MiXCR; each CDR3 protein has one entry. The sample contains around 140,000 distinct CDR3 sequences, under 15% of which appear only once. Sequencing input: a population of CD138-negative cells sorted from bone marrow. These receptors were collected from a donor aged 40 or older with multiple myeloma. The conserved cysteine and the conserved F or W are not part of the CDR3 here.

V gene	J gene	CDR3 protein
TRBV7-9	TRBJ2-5	ASTRRTSGWETQY
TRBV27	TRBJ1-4	ASSLGSGTNGKRF
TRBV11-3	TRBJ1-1	ASSNRVVVGTEAF
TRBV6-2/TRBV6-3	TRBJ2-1	ASSYLVRVEQF
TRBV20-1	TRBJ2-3	SARGGLASDTQY
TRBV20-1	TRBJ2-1	SARSTTGTSGYNEQF
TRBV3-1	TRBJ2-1	ASSQGLALNEQF
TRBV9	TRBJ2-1	ASSVSGSSYNEQF
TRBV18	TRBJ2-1	ASSPGRTYNEQF
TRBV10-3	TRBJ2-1	AIKGTGPYNEQF
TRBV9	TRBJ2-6	ASSAIPTASGANVLT
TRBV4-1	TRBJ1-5	ASSQNHGQPQH
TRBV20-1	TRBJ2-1	SARDRSRTSGTYNEQF
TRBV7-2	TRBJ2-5	ASSLGGLTPRETQY
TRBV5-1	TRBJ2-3	ASSFWAGTTHSTDTQY
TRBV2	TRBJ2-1	ASSGFGQGANVF
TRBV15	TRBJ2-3	ATSETPGQGPDTQY
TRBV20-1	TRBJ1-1	SAIGLNQGTEAF
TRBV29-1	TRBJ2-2	SVEEWGQPTGELF
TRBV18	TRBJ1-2	ASSPMEGGYGYT
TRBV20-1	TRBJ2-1	SASGSSGFNEQF
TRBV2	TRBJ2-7	ASSDAKLY
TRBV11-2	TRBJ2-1	ASRGAIPSYNEQF
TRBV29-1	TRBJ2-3	SVRASGRADTQY
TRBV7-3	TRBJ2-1	ASSLTQFGSYNEQF
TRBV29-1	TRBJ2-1	SVEEGGKAGGTYNGQL
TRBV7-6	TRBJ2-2	ASSLLRQGNLASSTGELF
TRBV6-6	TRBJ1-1	ASSYSGFMNTEAF
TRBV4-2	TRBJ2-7	ASSSTGPLKDEQY
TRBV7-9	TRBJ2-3	ASSSRVTGLTDTQY
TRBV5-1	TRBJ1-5	ASSLSGDSNQPQH
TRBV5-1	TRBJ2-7	ASSSSGNSYEQY
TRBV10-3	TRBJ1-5	AIKGTGGQPQH
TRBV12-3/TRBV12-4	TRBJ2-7	ASSLSGTGYEQY